This entry lists 3 T cell receptor beta chains sequenced from one sample in a study of blood T cells in healthy people across ages. A second PCR, run for about 7 to 11 cycles, used a sample-barcoded 5' primer plus a J-beta primer mix. TCRdb itself ran the 5' RACE reads through MiXCR, one entry per CDR3 protein. Of about 500,000 distinct CDR3 sequences listed, about 24% are singletons. These data also featured in a second study, about T cells of mothers and their children.

Material: blood. The receptors here all came from a boy aged 10-17 years in good health.

J is TRBJ1-1 and V is TRBV12-3 or TRBV12-4; D remains ambiguous. The CDR3 has 15 amino acids. Trimming cost V 8 bases and J 5 bases, with 21 bases left between them. The CDR3 region is CASGGAMKVRTEAFF. In DNA form, the CDR3 reads TGTGCCAGCGGTGGCGCCATGAAAGTGAGGACTGAAGCTTTCTTT.

A few counts support this clonotype. The chain has TRBV12-3 or TRBV12-4 and TRBJ2-5; D is undetermined. The CDR3 contains 14 residues. V lost 5 bases to trimming and J lost 5 bases, with 15 bases between them. CDR3 region: CASSPLGLTETQYF. In DNA, the CDR3 is TGTGCCAGCAGTCCCCTCGGTCTAACGGAGACCCAGTACTTC.

This clonotype was counted only a few times. This chain uses TRBV4-1 with TRBJ2-7; 7 bases align to TRBD2. Germline V gene data show CDR1 as MGHRA and CDR2 as YSYEKL. Trimming removed 3 bases from V and 3 bases from J; junction bases left unmatched: 2. This CDR3 comprises 13 residues. As DNA, the CDR3 is TGCGCCAGCAGCCACAGGGAGGGCTACGAGCAGTACTTC. Protein product: CASSHREGYEQYF.